The 26 T cell receptor beta chains listed next were all sequenced from one sample in a study of T-cell reconstitution after alpha-beta-depleted transplantation in children. For TCRbeta, the library was prepared with unique molecular identifiers. TCRdb re-derived calls from the PCR reads in MiXCR, one entry per CDR3 protein. The repertoire includes around 670,000 distinct CDR3 sequences, over 10% of them detected once, and about 0.77% sits in the top ten. This material consisted of PBMCs, taken before TCRalphabeta/CD19-depleted stem cell transplant. The origin of the receptors is a girl between 2 and 10 years old with congenital amegakaryocytic thrombocytopenia, due to receive a stem cell transplant.

This clonotype appeared many times. The CDR3 loop reads CASSPGVAGTDTQYF. The CDR3 coding sequence is TGTGCCAGCAGTCCAGGGGTAGCGGGAACAGATACGCAGTATTTT. J is TRBJ2-3 and V is TRBV12-3 or TRBV12-4, with 8 positions matching TRBD2. The CDR3 spans 15 residues. V shed 5 bases, J shed 3 bases, and the junction held 7 bases outside the gene matches.

There are many counts of this clonotype. The V and J genes are TRBV28 and TRBJ2-7; D ambiguous. CDR3 length: 15 residues. The V gene lost 3 bases and the J gene lost 2 bases, with 14 bases spanning the gap. Germline lookup yields CDR1 MDHEN and CDR2 SYDVKM. CDR3 protein: CASSFAGYFTYEQYF. The CDR3 nucleotides are TGTGCCAGCAGTTTTGCTGGGTACTTCACCTACGAGCAGTACTTC.

In this sample, this clonotype turned up a few times. V gene TRBV12-3 or TRBV12-4 combines with J gene TRBJ1-2; D possibly corresponds to TRBD1 (6 bases). V was pared by 6 bases and J by 1 base, with 9 bases between. The CDR3 loop spans 13 amino acids. CDR3 protein: CASSPGHNYGYTF. The CDR3 region has the DNA TGTGCCAGCAGCCCGGGACATAACTATGGCTACACCTTC.

This clonotype was detected ten times or more. The chain links TRBV15 to TRBJ2-1, with TRBD2 as a possible D gene (5 bases). Trimming removed 3 bases from V and 1 base from J, with 7 bases in between. CDR1 and CDR2 from the germline V gene are LNHNV and YYDKDF (reference sequence). The CDR3 length is 14 residues. CDR3 in amino acids: CATSRDLSYNEQFF. The CDR3 DNA follows: TGTGCCACCAGCAGGGACTTGTCCTACAATGAGCAGTTCTTC.

This clonotype was counted only a few times. The chain employs TRBV20-1 and TRBJ2-1, with 10 bases aligning to TRBD2. Trimming took 6 bases from V and 5 from J; bases not matched to a gene: 7. CDR1 and CDR2 from the germline V gene are DFQATT and SNEGSKA (reference sequence). This CDR3 contains 14 residues. The CDR3: CSATELAGHNEQFF. The CDR3 DNA sequence: TGCAGTGCCACTGAACTAGCGGGGCACAATGAGCAGTTCTTC.

This clonotype was detected many times. The chain uses TRBV7-3 and TRBJ2-1; D is ambiguous. The CDR3 sequence is 15 residues long. Trimming pared 2 bases from V and 6 bases from J, leaving 14 bases between. CDR1 and CDR2 (germline): SGHTA, FQGTGA. Written as DNA, the CDR3 is TGTGCCAGCAGCTTAGGAGTATCCAGTCTCAATGAGCAGTTCTTC. Amino acids: CASSLGVSSLNEQFF.

A few counts support this clonotype. The V and J genes are TRBV11-2 and TRBJ1-4, with no clear D. The CDR3 is made up of 16 amino acids. Germline V lookup: CDR1 SGHAT, CDR2 FQNNGV. V gave up 2 bases and J gave up 3 bases, with 13 bases separating them. CDR3 region: CASSLNPFYPNEKLFF. Here the CDR3 DNA reads TGTGCCAGCAGCTTAAACCCGTTTTACCCTAATGAAAAACTGTTTTTT.

There are many counts of this clonotype. This chain joins TRBV12-3 or TRBV12-4 and TRBJ2-6; 8 bases map to TRBD1. V shed 6 bases, J shed 0 bases, and the junction held 4 bases outside the gene matches. The CDR3 has 16 amino acids. The CDR3 loop reads CASSRQGSSGANVLTF. The CDR3 nucleotides are TGTGCCAGCAGCCGACAGGGGAGCTCTGGGGCCAACGTCCTGACTTTC.

This clonotype was counted ten times or more. The chain uses TRBV12-3 or TRBV12-4 and TRBJ2-1; 8 bases line up with TRBD2. V trimming: 6 bases; J trimming: 8 bases; junction bases outside the gene matches: 18. This CDR3 region has 17 residues. The CDR3 reads CASRVRGGPYALDEQFF. CDR3 in DNA: TGTGCCAGCAGGGTTCGGGGGGGGCCTTATGCTTTAGATGAGCAGTTCTTC.

This clonotype has at least ten counts. V gene TRBV5-4 combines with J gene TRBJ2-1; unclear D gene. V was cut by 0 bases and J by 2 bases, with 9 bases left in between. The CDR3 is made up of 15 amino acids. Germline values: CDR1 SGHNT, CDR2 YYREEE (reference sequence). The DNA for the CDR3 is TGTGCCAGCAGCTTGGGTAGCCAGGCCTACAATGAGCAGTTCTTC. This codes for CASSLGSQAYNEQFF.

This clonotype appeared many times. The chain combines TRBV20-1 with TRBJ1-4; 7 bases line up with TRBD1. There are 14 residues in the CDR3. V shed 7 bases, J shed 5 bases, and the junction held 10 bases outside the gene matches. CDR1 and CDR2 from the germline V gene are DFQATT and SNEGSKA (reference sequence). The CDR3 sequence: CSVREWTGNEKLFF. DNA of the CDR3: TGCAGTGTTCGAGAGTGGACAGGAAATGAAAAACTGTTTTTT.

V usage is TRBV7-2 and J usage is TRBJ2-1; TRBD2 matches at 13 bases. Germline CDR1 SGHTA, CDR2 FQGNSA. This CDR3 is 16 amino acids long. The junction had 3 bases not matched to a gene; V was cut back by 1 base and J by 6 bases. The CDR3 spells CASSLEGLAGFNEQFF. Here the CDR3 DNA reads TGTGCCAGCAGCTTAGAGGGACTAGCGGGATTCAATGAGCAGTTCTTC.

The V gene is TRBV7-9, the J gene TRBJ2-1, with D perhaps matching TRBD1 (5 bases). V was clipped by 6 bases and J by 4 bases, with 16 bases between them. The CDR3 extends over 15 amino acids. The germline gives CDR1 SEHNR, CDR2 FQNEAQ (reference sequence). The CDR3 spells CASSFGDSHYNEQFF. CDR3 nucleotides: TGTGCCAGCAGTTTTGGAGACAGCCATTACAATGAGCAGTTCTTC. Based on the CDR3 plus reference TRBV7-9 and TRBJ2-1, the full variable domain is DTGVSQNPRHKITKRGQNVTFRCDPISEHNRLYWYRQTLGQGPEFLTYFQNEAQLEKSRLLSDRFSAERPKGSFSTLEIQRTEQGDSAMYLCASSFGDSHYNEQFFGPGTRLTVL.

This clonotype was found a few times. The chain joins TRBV12-3 or TRBV12-4 to TRBJ2-7; 9 bases align to TRBD2. The CDR3 length is 15 residues. Trimming cost V 3 bases and J 7 bases; bases outside gene matches: 10. The CDR3 DNA reads TGTGCCAGCAGTTTGGGTGCTAGCGGGATTTTAGAGCAGTACTTC. Translating gives CASSLGASGILEQYF.

As for this clonotype: A clone one base away is much larger, so this may be a read error. This chain joins TRBV5-1 and TRBJ2-1; D unclear. Trimming took 4 bases from V and 8 from J, leaving 10 bases between them. The germline gives CDR1 SGHRS, CDR2 YFSETQ. The CDR3 extends over 12 amino acids. The CDR3 region has the DNA TGCGCCAGCAGCAAATATCATGATGAGCAGTTCTTC. Residues: CASSKYHDEQFF.

The chain is built from TRBV15 and TRBJ1-4; D might be TRBD1 (6 bases). V was cut by 3 bases and J by 13 bases, with 21 bases left in between. Germline CDR1 is LNHNV and CDR2 is YYDKDF (reference sequence). The CDR3 is 15 amino acids. CDR3 sequence (DNA): TGTGCCACCAGCAGGGGAGGGGGGGTAATGAAAGGACTGTTTTTT. Amino acids: CATSRGGGVMKGLFF.

V usage is TRBV20-1 and J usage is TRBJ2-1, with TRBD2 matching 9 bases. CDR3 size: 14 residues. The trim removed 0 bases at V and 7 bases at J, leaving 4 bases unmatched. Germline V gene data show CDR1 as DFQATT and CDR2 as SNEGSKA (reference sequence). The CDR3 coding sequence is TGCAGTGCTAGAGAAGCTAGCGGGACTAATGAGCAGTTCTTC. It encodes CSAREASGTNEQFF.

There are many counts of this clonotype. The V and J genes are TRBV29-1 and TRBJ2-3; TRBD2 matches 12 bases. V shed 0 bases, J shed 0 bases, and the junction held 4 bases outside the gene matches. Germline CDR1 reads SQVTM; CDR2 reads ANQGSEA. The CDR3 is 17 residues long. The CDR3 here is CSVEDLAGGKSTDTQYF. The CDR3 coding sequence is TGCAGCGTTGAAGATCTAGCGGGAGGGAAGAGCACAGATACGCAGTATTTT.

This clonotype was seen ten or more times. This rearrangement joins TRBV10-3 to TRBJ2-3; D may be TRBD1 or TRBD2 (5 bases each). This CDR3 spans 17 amino acids. From germline, CDR1 is ENHRY and CDR2 SYGVKD. Between the trimmed V and J ends, which lost 0 bases and 4 bases, there was a span of 17 bases. This CDR3 reads CAISESKLGADADTQYF. The CDR3 nucleotides read TGTGCCATCAGTGAGTCGAAGCTCGGGGCGGACGCAGATACGCAGTATTTT.

The sample holds many counts of this clonotype. The J gene is TRBJ2-1, the V gene TRBV29-1; 9 bases fit TRBD2. J gave up 7 bases and V 4 bases, and 11 bases lay outside the gene matches. Germline values: CDR1 SQVTM, CDR2 ANQGSEA. CDR3 size: 15 residues. In nucleotides, the CDR3 is TGCAGCGTTGCGGCGCTAGCGGGGACAGCAAATGAGCAGTTCTTC. It translates to CSVAALAGTANEQFF.

The sample holds a few counts of this clonotype. The V and J genes are TRBV12-3 or TRBV12-4 and TRBJ2-4, with TRBD1 identical over 9 bases. The J segment lost 1 base and the V segment lost 6 bases, leaving 4 bases of the junction unmatched. The CDR3 has 15 amino acids. Written as DNA, the CDR3 is TGTGCCAGCAGGACAGGGGGTATGGCCAAAAACATTCAGTACTTC. Its protein is CASRTGGMAKNIQYF.

This clonotype came up many times. The V call is TRBV20-1, the J call TRBJ2-2, with D uncertain. Trimming removed 2 bases at V and 4 bases at J, with 11 bases between. CDR3 length: 14 residues. CDR1 is DFQATT, CDR2 SNEGSKA, per germline (reference sequence). CDR3 sequence: CSARPKRVTGELFF. The CDR3 region has the DNA TGCAGTGCTAGACCTAAAAGGGTCACCGGGGAGCTGTTTTTT.

For the CDR3, the DNA is TGCAGCTCAAGCCGGGACGTCACAGATACGCAGTATTTT. As protein: CSSSRDVTDTQYF. This rearrangement joins TRBV29-1 to TRBJ2-3, with D possibly being TRBD1 or TRBD2 (5 bases each). CDR3 length: 13 amino acids. The V end was cut by 8 bases, the J end by 2 bases, with 14 bases between. The germline CDR1 and CDR2 sequences are SQVTM and ANQGSEA.

V gene TRBV25-1 combines with J gene TRBJ2-1; D perhaps matches TRBD2 (5 bases). The CDR3 has 12 residues. Per germline, CDR1 MGHDK and CDR2 SYGVNS. The germline V and J ends were trimmed by 6 bases and 8 bases, with 11 bases remaining between them. CDR3 nucleotide sequence: TGTGCCAGCAGGAGGGCCTGGCATGAGCAGTTCTTC. Translated: CASRRAWHEQFF.

This clonotype was picked up one time. V usage is TRBV20-1 and J usage is TRBJ2-1, with 10 bases aligning to TRBD2. V lost 0 bases to trimming and J lost 4 bases; unmatched junction nucleotides: 6. This CDR3 contains 16 residues. The germline CDR1 and CDR2 sequences are DFQATT and SNEGSKA (reference sequence). The DNA of the CDR3 is TGCAGTGCTAGAGATCTGGTGACTAGCGGGTACAATGAGCAGTTCTTC. Encoded protein: CSARDLVTSGYNEQFF.

This clonotype was seen at least ten times. The rearrangement uses TRBV12-3 or TRBV12-4 and TRBJ2-2; 8 bases fit TRBD2. The J segment lost 6 bases and the V segment lost 5 bases, leaving 11 bases of the junction unmatched. There are 16 residues in the CDR3. The chain's CDR3 is CASSPRYGRGSGELFF. The CDR3 nucleotides are TGTGCCAGCAGTCCCCGGTACGGGAGGGGCTCCGGGGAGCTGTTTTTT.